This T cell receptor beta chain was identified during a study of identical twins. Whole-study findings and limits: Fewer insertions marked abundant cord blood beta clonotypes; young adult naive trended weakly, memory not at all. One should note that invariant MAIT and iNKT cells could partly confound zero-insertion analyses.

In TCRdb, the 5' RACE reads were re-called with MiXCR into one record per CDR3 protein. The data contain hundreds of thousands of distinct CDR3 sequences, around 12% of them singletons. This clonotype has a handful of counts. Its target is not known. The CDR3 consists of 14 residues. V was cut by 5 bases and J by 5 bases, with 16 bases left in between. The sample was also linked to a second study, of yellow fever vaccine responses in identical twins. This second study notes: Twins showed a vaccine T cell response that reportedly seemed partly convergent, partly personalized.

This receptor was obtained from a woman aged 18-29 years in good health. The chain links TRBV12-3 or TRBV12-4 to TRBJ2-7; D assignment may be TRBD1 or TRBD2 (5 bases each). Sequenced: PBMCs. DNA of the CDR3: TGTGCCAGCAGTCTCGGGACCCCAGGGAACGAGCAGTACTTC. Amino acids: CASSLGTPGNEQYF.